This paragraph reports one T cell receptor (beta chain). Some clones are missing from TCRdb's copy, which holds only in-frame ones; the method was immunoSEQ multiplex PCR. The sample carries tens of thousands of clones, around 86% recorded once. Patients with chemo-refractory metastatic non-small-cell lung cancer received focal radiation plus CTLA-4 blockade with ipilimumab. The data were taken from a study of radiotherapy plus CTLA-4 blockade in lung cancer. Study context: An objective response was seen in around a sixth of patients, and disease control in over 25%.

Germline CDR1 reads SGHAT; CDR2 reads FQNNGV. V dropped 3 bases and J dropped 4 bases, with 23 bases sitting between them. The CDR3 has 18 amino acids. The receptor comes from a human donor with non-small cell lung cancer who had a partial response to radiotherapy plus ipilimumab. The genes are TRBV11-2 and TRBJ2-3, with D tentatively TRBD1 (6 bases). The specimen comprised peripheral blood, sampled from a patient treated with radiotherapy plus ipilimumab. CDR3 loop: CASSFTVWGQKGADTQYF. As DNA, the CDR3 is TGTGCCAGCAGCTTCACCGTTTGGGGACAAAAGGGGGCAGATACGCAGTATTTT.